The clone carrying this T cell receptor (beta chain) was counted many times. Its antigen is not known. TCRdb re-called the reads with MiXCR, one entry per CDR3 protein. The repertoire holds under 200,000 distinct CDR3 sequences, with 17% as singletons. Germline CDR1 and CDR2: MNHEY and SMNVEV (reference sequence). CDR3 size: 16 residues. V lost 6 bases and J lost 4; bases outside the gene matches: 12. This sample stems from a study of T cell repertoires in cytomegalovirus infection. Study overall: It can be stated that public TCR beta signatures indicated CMV infection as well as a matching HLA type. Study-wide results and caveats: Summed public TCR beta family frequency identified CMV carriers bearing the relevant HLA. It was HLA-C-restricted CMV-specific TCR beta clonotypes that dominated the response ex vivo.

This sequence originates from a human donor in good health (CMV status not recorded). Some clones in this sample may be carry-over from other donors' samples. The sequenced material came from CD8+ T cells from PBMCs. The chain combines TRBV27 with TRBJ2-3, with TRBD2 identical over 8 bases. The CDR3 sequence: CASRLGAGGPPDTQYF. In nucleotides, the CDR3 is TGTGCCAGCAGGTTAGGGGCGGGAGGTCCCCCAGATACGCAGTATTTT.